Detailed here is one T cell receptor (beta chain). Its antigen is currently not known. Per-base quality was not reported, and no clone a single base away is much larger than it. Libraries were made using the immunoSEQ multiplex PCR assay. In most patients, genomic DNA was isolated using the Qiagen DNeasy Blood and Tissue Kit and sent frozen to Adaptive Biotechnologies for TCR sequencing. For most patients, genomic DNA was subjected to high-throughput TCR-beta CDR3 sequencing by Adaptive Biotechnologies. On the authors' methods: TCR sequencing data for over 15 patients were retrieved from Adaptive's ImmunoSEQ software; three other patients were processed with MiXCR and VDJtools. To correct CD4 versus CD8 sorting errors, any sequence found in both subsets at a frequency ratio below 5:1 was removed. CDR3 nucleotide sequences shared between donor and recipient were removed because their origin could not be assigned. At least 2-fold expansion over unstimulated cells and a minimum CFSE-low frequency of 0.002% (template counts) or 0.001% (read counts) were required for clones to be classified as alloreactive. Clones detected in sequenced pre-transplant spleen, lymph node, or MLR CFSE-low populations of the donor or recipient were defined as mappable. Cumulative frequency of alloreactive clones was calculated as a percentage of all sequences weighted by copy number. As stored in TCRdb, this immuneACCESS dataset retains in-frame rearrangements with V and J assigned. A fraction of the clones does not appear; measured against another copy, unresolved V genes explain less than half of the discrepancy, and the remainder lacks a known reason. Clone size and the V and J calls come from that table; the DNA yielded D and trimming. The sample data list almost 85,000 clones, and 91% of these were observed just once. The ten largest clonotypes hold approximately 0.1% of the sample.

The data originate from a study of graft-versus-host responses after intestinal transplantation (dated by TCRdb to the early 2020s). In terms of the full investigation: The transplants that recipients received were multivisceral, liver-intestinal, or isolated intestinal. Of the roughly 23 intestinal transplant recipients enrolled in the cohort, one of whom was a retransplant, a few patients without pretransplant specimens were excluded. Every recipient was given anti-thymocyte globulin induction, then maintenance tacrolimus and steroids for 3 to 4 years. To identify alloreactive clones, pre-transplant mixed lymphocyte reaction products were sequenced and compared with unstimulated pre-transplant donor and recipient T cells. Rather than going through the commercial service, samples from a few later patients were sequenced in-house on an Illumina MiSeq and processed with MiXCR. A peak of at least 4% donor T cells among recipient peripheral blood mononuclear cells was the definition used for donor T cell macrochimerism. Bulk TCR-beta CDR3 sequencing was used to track graft-versus-host and host-versus-graft alloreactive T cell clones in the graft, circulation and bone marrow after intestinal transplantation. Results and caveats for the whole study, not just this receptor: Early after transplant, declines in HvG clones were associated with peak levels of circulating GvH clones. The conclusions were limited by the relatively low number and heterogeneity of the intestinal transplant patients. GvH clones were detected in recipient bone marrow, and some appeared earlier in ileal mucosa or blood, consistent with an intestinal mucosal origin. High GvH to HvG T cell clonal ratios were observed in the allografts of patients with donor T cell macrochimerism.

The label giving this sample's time point can be read as: cells obtained before transplantation from donor or recipient. CD3+CD4+ and CD3+CD8+ populations were FACS-sorted from unstimulated pre-transplant donor and recipient cells taken from spleen or lymph nodes. This receptor was taken from a human donor who received an intestinal transplant. This material consisted of unstimulated CD4+ T cells sorted from spleen or lymph node cells, taken before intestinal transplant.

Read as DNA, the sequence is TGTGCCAGCAGTTACGGGACAGGGGGCTCAGAAAACATTCAGTACTTC. Protein translation: CASSYGTGGSENIQYF. The V gene is TRBV6-5 and the J gene is TRBJ2-4, with 12 junctional bases fitting TRBD1. The germline V gene sets CDR1 to MNHEY and CDR2 to SVGAGI. V is pruned by 2 bases and J by 5 bases, leaving 4 bases of the junction without a gene match. The cysteine opens and the phenylalanine closes a CDR3 of 16 amino acids. This entry keeps only the CDR3 DNA: 48 bases, framed from base 1.